Below, 13 T cell receptor beta chains from the same sample are listed, as sequenced in a study of blood T cell repertoires in COVID-19. Measured with immunoSEQ multiplex PCR; TCRdb has only the in-frame clones, and not every one. Among under 250,000 clones listed, roughly 88% were seen once. Source material: PBMCs or T cells enriched from blood (not recorded which). These receptors were obtained from a middle-aged woman who had been exposed to COVID-19.

J is TRBJ2-7 and V is TRBV4-2; the match to TRBD2 covers 7 bases. Unmatched junction bases numbered 3, after V lost 0 bases and J lost 13 bases. The CDR3 has 11 amino acids. CDR1 is LGHNA, CDR2 YNFKEQ, per germline. This CDR3 is CASSQERETYF. In DNA, the CDR3 is TGTGCCAGCAGCCAAGAGCGGGAGACCTACTTC.

This chain uses TRBV10-3 with TRBJ2-1, with 13 bases aligning to TRBD2. The CDR3 consists of 16 residues. Germline loops: CDR1 ENHRY, CDR2 SYGVKD. Unmatched junction bases numbered 2, after V lost 4 bases and J lost 2 bases. The DNA for the CDR3 is TGTGCCATCAGTGGACTAGCGGGAGGCACCTACAATGAGCAGTTCTTC. Amino acids: CAISGLAGGTYNEQFF.

This clone was recorded once. The chain recombines TRBV7-2 with TRBJ2-3; perhaps TRBD2 as D (7 bases). From germline, CDR1 is SGHTA and CDR2 FQGNSA. The CDR3 covers 15 residues. V lost 3 bases and J 2 bases, leaving 12 bases between the germline ends. The CDR3 reads CASSFGGGFTDTQYF. The CDR3 region has the DNA TGTGCCAGCAGCTTCGGCGGGGGCTTCACAGATACGCAGTATTTT.

V usage is TRBV27 and J usage is TRBJ2-6; no definite D call. Germline values: CDR1 MNHEY, CDR2 SMNVEV (reference sequence). V lost 6 bases, J lost 0 bases, and 6 bases lay in between. This CDR3 region has 14 residues. The CDR3 region is CASSLSSGANVLTF. Here the CDR3 DNA reads TGTGCCAGCAGCCTGAGCTCTGGGGCCAACGTCCTGACTTTC.

The J gene is TRBJ2-5, the V gene TRBV21-1; TRBD1 reflects the table's D call only, with no check against the DNA. TRBV21-1 is given as a pseudogene. The CDR3 sequence is 20 residues long. In DNA, the CDR3 is TGTGCCAGCAGCAAAGAAAAGGGGGGAAGGGGGCCCAAGCACCAAGAGACCCAGTACTTC. It translates to CASSKEKGGRGPKHQETQYF.

V gene TRBV6-2 or TRBV6-3 combines with J gene TRBJ2-3, with TRBD2 matching over 13 bases. The J segment lost 3 bases and the V segment lost 2 bases, leaving 5 bases of the junction unmatched. The CDR3 has 17 amino acids. The germline gives CDR1 MNHEY, CDR2 SVGEGT. The CDR3 region is CASSYRTSGSLTDTQYF. DNA of the CDR3: TGTGCCAGCAGTTACCGGACTAGCGGGAGTCTGACAGATACGCAGTATTTT.

Only a few counts were recorded for this clone. The rearrangement joins TRBV5-4 to TRBJ1-2, with D perhaps matching TRBD1 (6 bases). This CDR3 comprises 14 residues. V was cut by 2 bases and J by 2 bases, with 10 bases left in between. The germline CDR1 and CDR2 sequences are SGHNT and YYREEE (reference sequence). As DNA, the CDR3 is TGTGCCAGCAGCTTAGTGGGGGCGAACTATGGCTACACCTTC. It yields the protein CASSLVGANYGYTF.

V usage is TRBV7-3 and J usage is TRBJ1-1; D remains ambiguous. The CDR3 covers 13 residues. V was shortened by 2 bases and J by 1 base, with 5 bases between the two germline ends. Germline CDR1 reads SGHTA; CDR2 reads FQGTGA. For the CDR3, the DNA is TGTGCCAGCAGCTTAGCAGGGAACACTGAAGCTTTCTTT. It yields the protein CASSLAGNTEAFF.

This clone was found a few times. The chain links TRBV9 to TRBJ1-3; TRBD1 is a possible D gene (5 bases). Per the germline V gene, CDR1 is SGDLS and CDR2 is YYNGEE. Between the trimmed V and J ends, which lost 3 bases and 3 bases, there was a span of 7 bases. The CDR3 loop spans 13 amino acids. As DNA, the CDR3 is TGTGCCAGCAGCGCAACAGGTGGAAACACCATATATTTT. It yields the protein CASSATGGNTIYF.

This sequence joins TRBV28 and TRBJ2-7; 9 bases align to TRBD2. CDR3 length: 14 amino acids. Germline V gene data show CDR1 as MDHEN and CDR2 as SYDVKM. The trim removed 3 bases at V and 5 bases at J, leaving 5 bases unmatched. The DNA for the CDR3 is TGTGCCAGCAGTTTGGTAGCGGGGGTGAACGAGCAGTACTTC. Residues: CASSLVAGVNEQYF.

The chain links TRBV4-1 to TRBJ2-5; 14 bases fit TRBD2. V was pared by 1 base and J by 2 bases, with 3 bases of the junction left unmatched. Germline CDR1 reads MGHRA; CDR2 reads YSYEKL. This CDR3 spans 17 amino acids. The CDR3 DNA reads TGCGCCAGCAGCCAAGTCGGACTAGCGGGGGGACAAGAGACCCAGTACTTC. Translation gives CASSQVGLAGGQETQYF.

The rearrangement uses TRBV27 and TRBJ1-5, with 8 bases identical to TRBD1. V dropped 1 base and J dropped 7; count of bases not matched to a gene: 6. The CDR3 runs to 15 residues. The germline V gene encodes CDR1 MNHEY and CDR2 SMNVEV (reference sequence). CDR3 coding DNA: TGTGCCAGCAGTTTATATGGACAGGGAAACCAGCCCCAGCATTTT. This gives the protein CASSLYGQGNQPQHF.

The rearrangement links TRBV7-3 to TRBJ1-2; 9 bases align to TRBD1. CDR1 and CDR2 (germline): SGHTA, FQGTGA. The CDR3 has 14 amino acids. J gave up 7 bases and V 4 bases, and 7 bases lay outside the gene matches. The CDR3 is CASSSDRGGTGYTF. CDR3 coding DNA: TGTGCCAGCAGCTCGGACAGGGGAGGGACTGGCTACACCTTC.